One sample yielded the 21 T cell receptor beta chains listed below, sequenced in a study of cytomegalovirus exposure and HLA in healthy donors. A multiplex PCR was run with 60 Vbeta primers and 13 Jbeta primers. The protocol was immunoSEQ multiplex PCR, while the TCRdb copy is restricted to in-frame clones and leaves out a portion. This sample carries about 190,000 clones, 60% to 80% of them seen once, and the ten largest clones take 2.5% to 4%. The specimen was PBMCs. Receptors were obtained from a woman under 40 in good health and CMV-seropositive.

The genes are TRBV5-4 and TRBJ1-2; 8 nucleotides line up with TRBD1. The junction had 6 bases not matched to a gene; V was cut back by 4 bases and J by 4 bases. The CDR3 consists of 14 residues. Germline assignment: CDR1 SGHNT and CDR2 YYREEE (reference sequence). CDR3 in DNA: TGTGCCAGCAGCCCTGGACAGGGTAGCTATGGCTACACCTTC. It is translated as CASSPGQGSYGYTF.

The chain has TRBV28 and TRBJ2-5, with 14 positions matching TRBD2. V shed 6 bases and J 4 bases; nucleotides not matched to a gene: 7. Germline loops: CDR1 MDHEN, CDR2 SYDVKM. This CDR3 comprises 16 residues. CDR3 sequence: CASSQTSGRAGETQYF. In nucleotides, the CDR3 is TGTGCCAGCAGCCAGACTAGCGGGAGGGCCGGAGAGACCCAGTACTTC.

This rearrangement joins TRBV5-6 to TRBJ1-5; D call uncertain. V gave up 4 bases and J gave up 3 bases, with 14 bases separating them. The germline V gene encodes CDR1 SGHDT and CDR2 YYEEEE. The length of the CDR3 is 15 residues. CDR3 sequence reads: CASSTIRSPNQPQHF. CDR3 bases: TGTGCCAGCAGCACCATTCGGTCCCCCAATCAGCCCCAGCATTTT.

The rearrangement links TRBV19 to TRBJ2-7, with 9 bases fitting TRBD1. The CDR3 is made up of 15 amino acids. J lost 3 bases, V lost 3 bases, and 6 bases had no gene match. The germline gives CDR1 LNHDA, CDR2 SQIVND (reference sequence). As DNA, the CDR3 is TGTGCCAGTAGTATGGCGACAGGGGGGTTCTACGAGCAGTACTTC. It yields the protein CASSMATGGFYEQYF.

CDR3 DNA: TGCGCCAGCAGCTTGGCCGTAGTAGCGGGAGGCCCTGGGGTAGATACGCAGTATTTT. This translates into CASSLAVVAGGPGVDTQYF. The chain is built from TRBV5-1 and TRBJ2-3; 10 positions agree with TRBD2. Germline V CDR1 and CDR2: SGHRS, YFSETQ. V was clipped by 0 bases and J by 5 bases; unmatched bases: 15. The CDR3 covers 19 residues.

The chain carries TRBV5-1 and TRBJ2-3, with 13 bases fitting TRBD2. The J segment lost 0 bases and the V segment lost 0 bases, leaving 4 bases of the junction unmatched. Germline V lookup: CDR1 SGHRS, CDR2 YFSETQ. This CDR3 spans 18 amino acids. The CDR3 loop is CASSLELAGGPSTDTQYF. The CDR3 DNA follows: TGCGCCAGCAGCTTGGAACTAGCGGGAGGGCCAAGCACAGATACGCAGTATTTT.

Concerning this clone itself: The sample contains more than one DNA sequence encoding this CDR3. The gene calls are TRBV9 and TRBJ2-3, with D possibly being TRBD2 (6 bases). Deletions cut 0 bases from V and 1 base from J, with 9 bases between. Germline values: CDR1 SGDLS, CDR2 YYNGEE. The CDR3 contains 15 residues. CDR3 bases: TGTGCCAGCAGCGTAGGTGGCGGGGGCACAGATACGCAGTATTTT. This sequence encodes CASSVGGGGTDTQYF.

The chain is built from TRBV28 and TRBJ2-1, with TRBD1 identical over 9 bases. Germline CDR1 is MDHEN and CDR2 is SYDVKM. The CDR3 has 12 amino acids. The V segment lost 6 bases and the J segment 9 bases; nucleotides outside the gene matches: 3. CDR3 coding DNA: TGTGCCAGCAGCGAGACAGGGGGTGAGCAGTTCTTC. This encodes CASSETGGEQFF.

The V and J genes are TRBV6-1 and TRBJ1-4; 7 bases align to TRBD1. Germline V gene sequence: CDR1 MNHNS, CDR2 SASEGT. The CDR3 totals 14 residues. Trimming took 5 bases from V and 8 from J; bases not matched to a gene: 8. The CDR3 DNA follows: TGTGCCAGCAGTTTTGACAGGGCCTCCGAAAAACTGTTTTTT. Translating it yields CASSFDRASEKLFF.

This clone has a single count. This chain links TRBV14 with TRBJ1-2, with 9 bases matching TRBD1. Germline CDR1 and CDR2: SGHDN and FVKESK. This CDR3 contains 19 residues. After removal of 4 bases from V and 1 base from J, the junction contained 16 bases not matched to a gene. The CDR3, as DNA: TGTGCCAGCAGCCCCCGAAGAAGGACAGGGGCGGGGGGTAACTATGGCTACACCTTC. It specifies CASSPRRRTGAGGNYGYTF.

The V and J genes are TRBV5-4 and TRBJ2-7; D may be TRBD1 (6 bases). The length of the CDR3 is 13 residues. With 2 bases removed from V and 5 bases from J, the gap between germline ends came to 11 bases. Germline V gene lookup returns CDR1 SGHNT and CDR2 YYREEE (reference sequence). The CDR3 DNA reads as TGTGCCAGCAGCTTCGACAGGCTTAACGAGCAGTACTTC. Translating it yields CASSFDRLNEQYF.

The V gene is TRBV10-1, the J gene TRBJ2-5, with D perhaps matching TRBD1 (6 bases). The CDR3 is 14 residues long. The V gene's germline CDR1 is WNHNN and CDR2 SYGVQD (reference sequence). Trimming shortened V by 0 bases and J by 6 bases, and 11 bases separated the two germline ends. The CDR3 loop is CASSESRGSKTQYF. The CDR3 coding sequence is TGCGCCAGCAGTGAGTCGAGGGGGTCTAAGACCCAGTACTTC.

The genes are TRBV2 and TRBJ1-2; D gene ambiguous. V lost 2 bases and J lost 0, with 7 bases in between. In germline, CDR1 is SNHLY, CDR2 FYNNEI. This CDR3 spans 14 amino acids. CDR3 sequence reads: CASSELFSNYGYTF. The CDR3 nucleotides read TGTGCCAGCAGTGAACTCTTTTCTAACTATGGCTACACCTTC.

With regard to this clone: This sample includes further DNA sequences coding for the same CDR3. This chain joins TRBV5-1 and TRBJ2-1, with TRBD1 matching over 8 bases. CDR1 is SGHRS and CDR2 is YFSETQ in the germline V gene. The junction had 2 bases not matched to a gene; V was cut back by 2 bases and J by 4 bases. The CDR3 has 14 residues. The DNA for the CDR3 is TGCGCCAGCAGCTTAACAGGGGGATACAATGAGCAGTTCTTC. Its translation: CASSLTGGYNEQFF.

The chain recombines TRBV6-5 with TRBJ1-2, with 7 nucleotides matching TRBD1. The length of the CDR3 is 15 residues. The V segment lost 0 bases and the J segment 8 bases; nucleotides outside the gene matches: 9. CDR1 is MNHEY and CDR2 is SVGAGI in the germline V gene. This CDR3 reads CASSYSKTGVEGYTF. Here the CDR3 DNA reads TGTGCCAGCAGTTACTCTAAAACAGGGGTGGAGGGCTACACCTTC.

V gene TRBV5-1 combines with J gene TRBJ2-1; TRBD2 matches 9 bases. V dropped 1 base and J dropped 4; count of bases not matched to a gene: 6. The germline V gene encodes CDR1 SGHRS and CDR2 YFSETQ. This CDR3 comprises 16 residues. CDR3 sequence reads: CASSLIPAGGYNEQFF. In DNA, the CDR3 is TGCGCCAGCAGCTTGATTCCAGCGGGAGGATACAATGAGCAGTTCTTC.

The V gene is TRBV27, the J gene TRBJ2-1; weak D call: TRBD2 (5 bases). The V end lost 4 bases, the J end lost 9 bases, and 19 bases lay between the germline ends. CDR1 is MNHEY and CDR2 is SMNVEV in the germline V gene (reference sequence). This CDR3 region has 15 residues. The CDR3 sequence is CASSSRDPAPSEQFF. CDR3 coding DNA: TGTGCCAGCAGTTCCCGGGATCCAGCCCCCAGTGAGCAGTTCTTC.

The rearrangement joins TRBV18 to TRBJ2-7; 13 bases are shared with TRBD2. This CDR3 is built from 17 residues. Germline V gene data show CDR1 as KGHSH and CDR2 as LQKENI. V shed 6 bases and J 3 bases; nucleotides not matched to a gene: 11. CDR3: CASSSLPGLAGNYEQYF. CDR3 nucleotide sequence: TGTGCCAGCTCTTCCCTACCGGGACTAGCGGGAAACTACGAGCAGTACTTC.

V usage is TRBV5-6 and J usage is TRBJ2-5; possibly TRBD2 for D (6 bases). V gave up 6 bases and J gave up 5 bases, with 11 bases separating them. In germline, CDR1 is SGHDT, CDR2 YYEEEE. This CDR3 contains 12 residues. The CDR3 region has the DNA TGTGCCAGCAACCGACTAGGGGAGACCCAGTACTTC. Amino acid sequence: CASNRLGETQYF.

The chain employs TRBV6-1 and TRBJ1-1, with 8 bases lining up with TRBD1. The CDR3 is made up of 14 amino acids. V lost 6 bases, J lost 7 bases, and 10 bases stayed unmatched. CDR1 and CDR2 (germline): MNHNS, SASEGT. For the CDR3, the DNA is TGTGCCAGCAGCCTCCTGGACAGGGAGGGTGAAGCTTTCTTT. Amino acid sequence: CASSLLDREGEAFF.

This chain links TRBV6-5 with TRBJ1-5, with D unclear. Germline lookup yields CDR1 MNHEY and CDR2 SVGAGI. There are 13 residues in the CDR3. V gave up 0 bases and J gave up 4 bases, with 4 bases separating them. The CDR3 DNA reads TGTGCCAGCAGTTACTCGAGAAATCAGCCCCAGCATTTT. Its translation is CASSYSRNQPQHF.